This section outlines one T cell receptor (beta chain) sequence together with its context. With a much larger clone just one base away, this may be a read error. The data are from a study of T cells in Graves' hyperthyroidism and ophthalmopathy. CDR1 and CDR2 from the germline V gene are SGHTA and FQGTGA. V trimming: 4 bases; J trimming: 4 bases; junction bases outside the gene matches: 6. The CDR3 runs 14 residues. From RNA transcripts, TCR beta CDR3 regions were amplified. Using the HTBI primer set, a first-round RT-PCR was run on the TCR CDR3. TCRdb reprocessed the multiplex PCR reads via MiXCR and lists one record per CDR3 protein. Among around 540,000 distinct CDR3 sequences, about 16% were seen once, and the ten largest hold about 31%. Each diagnosis drew on symptoms, thyroxine, TRAb, thyroid ultrasound and orbital computed tomography findings.

This chain links TRBV7-3 with TRBJ1-1; 7 positions agree with TRBD1. This TCR was recovered from a woman in her twenties or thirties with Graves' ophthalmopathy. Specimen: blood. The CDR3 nucleotides are TGTGCCAGCAGCTACTCAGGGGGTGTCACTGAAGCTTTCTTT. The encoded protein is CASSYSGGVTEAFF.